The clone carrying this T cell receptor beta chain is medium-sized within its sample. The sample belongs to a study of T-cell reconstitution after alpha-beta-depleted transplantation in children. Per germline, CDR1 SGHDT and CDR2 YYEEEE. Trimming removed 1 base at V and 4 bases at J, with 6 bases between. CDR3 length: 13 amino acids. Unique molecular identifiers were incorporated during preparation of the TCRbeta library. Via MiXCR, TCRdb re-called the PCR reads, giving one row per CDR3 protein. Among over 15,000 distinct CDR3 sequences listed, 4.5% to 6.5% were seen once. Sequenced material: PBMCs, taken before TCRalphabeta/CD19-depleted stem cell transplant. This TCR derives from a boy between 10 and 17 years old with acute lymphoblastic leukemia, due to receive a stem cell transplant. The chain uses TRBV5-6 and TRBJ2-1; D is ambiguous. The CDR3 spells CASSLPLYNEQFF. CDR3 DNA: TGTGCCAGCAGCTTGCCGCTTTACAATGAGCAGTTCTTC.